A selection of T cell receptor beta chains follows, all from one sample in a study of T cells in Graves' hyperthyroidism and ophthalmopathy. TCRdb called the multiplex PCR reads again in MiXCR, with one record for every CDR3 protein. This sample carries around 450,000 distinct CDR3 sequences, roughly 15% of them seen once, and the ten largest clones take 5% to 6.5%. Sequenced sample: blood. The receptors were gathered from a young woman with Graves' hyperthyroidism. Each CDR3 is given with its conserved first and last residue. The D gene is left open where the match is weak. Part of the rows lack a size; the others show once, few, many or a class for expanded clones.

>TRBV7-9|.|many|TRBJ2-3
CASSITGQPPADTQYF
TGTGCCAGCAGCATTACCGGCCAGCCGCCCGCAGATACGCAGTATTTT
>TRBV28|TRBD2|many|TRBJ2-1
CASTPRGLGGINEQFF
TGTGCCAGCACCCCTCGGGGACTAGGCGGTATCAATGAGCAGTTCTTC
>TRBV12-5|TRBD1|many|TRBJ1-5
CASGLPKDRRYSNQPQHF
TGTGCTAGTGGTTTGCCTAAGGACAGGCGTTATAGCAATCAGCCCCAGCATTTT
>TRBV2|TRBD1|many|TRBJ2-2
CASSAGQGAHTGELFF
TGTGCCAGCAGTGCTGGACAGGGGGCTCACACCGGGGAGCTGTTTTTT
>TRBV7-6|TRBD2|.|TRBJ2-1
CASSVGTSTYNEQLF
TGTGCCAGCAGCGTCGGGACTAGCACCTACAATGAGCAGCTCTTC
>TRBV2|.|many|TRBJ1-2
CASSDTNYGYTF
TGTGCCAGCAGTGACACTAACTATGGCTACACCTTC
>TRBV7-9|TRBD1|many|TRBJ2-5
CASSPGTGVMETQYF
TGTGCCAGCAGTCCCGGGACAGGGGTAATGGAGACCCAGTACTTC
>TRBV5-1|.|many|TRBJ2-7
CASSLDGSSYEQYF
TGTGCCAGCAGCTTAGACGGGAGTTCCTACGAGCAGTACTTC
>TRBV2|TRBD2|.|TRBJ2-5
CASSEDGSGNQETQYF
TGTGCCAGCAGTGAAGATGGTAGCGGGAACCAAGAGACCCAGTACTTC
>TRBV4-1|.|few|TRBJ1-1
CASRLRGVDSRTEAFF
TGCGCCAGCAGACTCAGGGGAGTGGATAGCCGAACTGAAGCTTTCTTT
>TRBV5-4|.|few|TRBJ1-1
CASSSGAGRTTEAFF
TGTGCCAGCAGCTCCGGGGCCGGAAGAACCACTGAAGCTTTCTTT
>TRBV30|.|many|TRBJ1-5
CAWSAHGRGPQPQHF
TGTGCCTGGAGTGCCCATGGTAGGGGTCCCCAGCCCCAGCATTTT
>TRBV13|TRBD1|many|TRBJ1-2
CASSRQGPGTF
TGTGCCAGCAGCCGACAGGGGCCTGGCACCTTC
>TRBV5-5|.|.|TRBJ1-1
CASSRSNERVNTEAFF
TGTGCCAGCAGCCGGTCAAATGAGAGGGTAAACACTGAAGCTTTCTTT
>TRBV7-3|.|.|TRBJ2-7
CASGRSRAEYEQYF
TGTGCCAGCGGAAGGTCCAGGGCGGAGTACGAGCAGTACTTC
>TRBV25-1|.|.|TRBJ1-2
CASSTGPNYGYTF
TGTGCCAGCAGCACAGGGCCGAACTATGGCTACACCTTC
>TRBV28|TRBD1|many|TRBJ1-5
CASSLWVGQGRNQPQHF
TGTGCCAGCAGTTTATGGGTCGGACAGGGGAGGAATCAGCCCCAGCATTTT
>TRBV6-1|TRBD1|many|TRBJ2-7
CASSDPGQSGYEQYF
TGTGCCAGCAGTGACCCGGGACAGAGTGGTTACGAGCAGTACTTC
>TRBV29-1|.|.|TRBJ1-2
CSVEDPGPQGYGYTF
TGCAGCGTTGAAGATCCGGGCCCGCAGGGCTATGGCTACACCTTC
>TRBV28|.|many|TRBJ2-3
CASSLSGRPLTSTDTQYF
TGTGCCAGCAGTTTATCGGGTCGGCCCTTAACTTCCACAGATACGCAGTATTTT
>TRBV27|TRBD1|.|TRBJ2-1
CASSPKRDSSYNEQFF
TGTGCCAGCAGTCCAAAGAGGGACAGCTCCTACAATGAGCAGTTCTTC
>TRBV30|.|few|TRBJ2-5
CAWSHGGQETQYF
TGTGCCTGGAGCCACGGCGGCCAAGAGACCCAGTACTTC
>TRBV6-4|.|many|TRBJ2-1
CASSAATGTYNEQFF
TGTGCCAGCAGTGCCGCGACAGGTACCTACAATGAGCAGTTCTTC
>TRBV19|.|.|TRBJ1-2
CASSITGINYGYTF
TGTGCCAGTAGTATCACAGGGATAAACTATGGCTACACCTTC
>TRBV3-1|.|few|TRBJ2-1
CASSQGTGASSYNEQFF
TGTGCCAGCAGCCAAGGAACGGGCGCGAGCTCCTACAATGAGCAGTTCTTC
>TRBV5-1|.|many|TRBJ2-5
CASSLVYAGETQYF
TGCGCCAGCAGCTTGGTGTATGCGGGAGAGACCCAGTACTTC
>TRBV13|TRBD2|many|TRBJ2-1
CASRALAGFKNARGRFSNEQFF
TGTGCCAGCAGGGCACTAGCGGGATTTAAGAACGCCCGGGGGAGATTTAGCAATGAGCAGTTCTTC
>TRBV25-1|.|.|TRBJ2-2
CASSESFTGGKLFF
TGTGCCAGCAGTGAATCGTTTACGGGCGGGAAGCTGTTTTTT
>TRBV4-1|.|many|TRBJ2-7
CASSQGQISYEQYF
TGCGCCAGCAGCCAAGGCCAGATCTCCTACGAGCAGTACTTC
>TRBV7-8|TRBD2|many|TRBJ2-3
CASSLAETSDTDTQYF
TGTGCCAGCAGCTTAGCGGAGACTAGCGACACAGATACGCAGTATTTT
>TRBV2|TRBD1|many|TRBJ1-5
CASTQDRGGAQPQHF
TGTGCCAGCACTCAAGACAGGGGGGGAGCCCAGCCCCAGCATTTT
>TRBV5-6|.|.|TRBJ1-5
CASSQKGTGVNQPQHF
TGTGCCAGCAGCCAAAAGGGAACGGGGGTCAATCAGCCCCAGCATTTT
>TRBV5-1|.|.|TRBJ2-3
CASSSTPYKGADTQYF
TGCGCCAGCAGCTCCACACCGTACAAGGGGGCAGATACGCAGTATTTT
>TRBV28|.|many|TRBJ2-3
CASSLFRTDTQYF
TGTGCCAGCAGTCTCTTCCGCACAGATACGCAGTATTTT
>TRBV20-1|TRBD1|few|TRBJ2-2
CSANRGQTGELFF
TGCAGTGCGAACAGGGGGCAAACCGGGGAGCTGTTTTTT
>TRBV7-3|.|.|TRBJ2-2
CASSLRGSFSSGELFF
TGTGCCAGCAGCTTACGTGGATCTTTCAGTTCCGGGGAGCTGTTTTTT
>TRBV28|TRBD2|many|TRBJ2-1
CASRPTSGSSYNEQFF
TGTGCCAGCAGACCAACTAGCGGGAGCTCGTACAATGAGCAGTTCTTC
>TRBV10-3|TRBD1|many|TRBJ1-4
CAIGDRGTEKLFF
TGTGCCATCGGTGACAGGGGAACTGAAAAACTGTTTTTT
>TRBV27|.|many|TRBJ1-2
CASSLSSGAAYGYTF
TGTGCCAGCAGTTTATCGAGTGGGGCAGCCTATGGCTACACCTTC
>TRBV28|TRBD1|many|TRBJ1-6
CASSVGGRTGFSPLHF
TGTGCCAGCAGCGTGGGGGGTAGGACAGGCTTTTCACCCCTCCACTTT
>TRBV6-2/TRBV6-3|TRBD2|many|TRBJ2-7
CASSYLGLATYEQYF
TGTGCCAGCAGTTACTTGGGACTAGCGACCTACGAGCAGTACTTC
>TRBV13|.|.|TRBJ2-1
CASSLGLRANTEQFF
TGTGCCAGCAGCTTAGGCCTTCGCGCGAACACTGAGCAGTTCTTC
>TRBV5-6|TRBD2|.|TRBJ2-1
CASSLGGGPHNEQFF
TGTGCCAGCAGCTTGGGGGGGGGACCGCACAATGAGCAGTTCTTC
>TRBV29-1|.|few|TRBJ2-2
CSVAGLGSAGELFF
TGCAGCGTTGCTGGGCTGGGCTCCGCCGGGGAGCTGTTTTTT
>TRBV19|.|.|TRBJ1-1
CASSIGGKGNTEAFF
TGTGCCAGTAGTATTGGAGGGAAGGGGAACACTGAAGCTTTCTTT
>TRBV5-4|TRBD2|.|TRBJ2-3
CASSPPFSWAGGPYTQYF
TGTGCCAGCAGCCCACCATTCTCATGGGCGGGAGGGCCCTATACGCAGTATTTT
>TRBV20-1|.|many|TRBJ2-3
CSASGTRILDTQYF
TGCAGTGCATCCGGGACACGGATTCTAGATACGCAGTATTTT
>TRBV5-1|TRBD1|many|TRBJ2-7
CASSTGTANYEQYF
TGCGCCAGCAGCACCGGGACAGCAAACTACGAGCAGTACTTC
>TRBV19|.|few|TRBJ1-1
CASSIRSIRTEAFF
TGTGCCAGTAGTATACGCAGCATCCGGACTGAAGCTTTCTTT
>TRBV29-1|TRBD2|.|TRBJ2-5
CSVKRLAGGPEYQETQYF
TGCAGCGTTAAGCGACTAGCGGGAGGGCCGGAGTACCAAGAGACCCAGTACTTC
>TRBV28|.|.|TRBJ1-3
CASSLFGNTIYF
TGTGCCAGCAGTTTATTCGGAAACACCATATATTTT
>TRBV7-7|.|.|TRBJ1-4
CATSFGLGEKLFF
TGTGCTACCAGCTTTGGGCTCGGGGAAAAACTGTTTTTT
>TRBV6-1|TRBD2|.|TRBJ2-7
CASSRLAGGSAREQYF
TGTGCCAGCAGTCGACTAGCGGGAGGGTCCGCTCGGGAGCAGTACTTC